The 13 T cell receptor beta chains presented below share a single source sample, sequenced in a study of T cell changes during pregnancy in multiple sclerosis. Produced via immunoSEQ multiplex PCR; TCRdb's table is partial and in-frame only. The sample lists about 68,000 clones; about 90% were seen once. Material: peripheral blood, obtained in the second trimester of pregnancy. All receptors come from a female donor with multiple sclerosis, enrolled in a pregnancy study.

V gene TRBV11-3 combines with J gene TRBJ2-2; no firm D call. V was shortened by 5 bases and J by 0 bases, with 13 bases between the two germline ends. This CDR3 is 16 amino acids long. Germline CDR1 and CDR2: SGHNT and YENEEA. Written as DNA, the CDR3 is TGTGCCAGCAGCCCCCTTAGCAGCACGAACACCGGGGAGCTGTTTTTT. Translating gives CASSPLSSTNTGELFF.

Concerning this clone: The junction differs from germline at one of its ends, possibly a read error. The chain carries TRBV7-6 and TRBJ2-1; 7 nucleotides match TRBD1. The germline V gene has CDR1 SGHVS and CDR2 FNYEAQ. CDR3 length: 15 residues. CDR3 sequence (DNA): TGTGCCAGCAGCTTAGGACAGGGCTCCCACAATGAGCAGTTCTTC. Amino acid sequence: CASSLGQGSHNEQFF.

J is TRBJ1-6 and V is TRBV5-1; TRBD1 matches at 7 bases. This CDR3 contains 15 residues. V gave up 0 bases and J gave up 8 bases; unmatched junction bases: 5. Per the germline V gene, CDR1 is SGHRS and CDR2 is YFSETQ. CDR3 amino acids: CASSLEGATHSPLHF. CDR3 DNA: TGCGCCAGCAGCTTGGAGGGGGCCACTCATTCACCCCTCCACTTT. Full variable domain (remainder filled in from reference TRBV5-1 and TRBJ1-6): KAGVTQTPRYLIKTRGQQVTLSCSPISGHRSVSWYQQTPGQGLQFLFEYFSETQRNKGNFPGRFSGRQFSNSRSEMNVSTLELGDSALYLCASSLEGATHSPLHFGNGTRLTVT.

The J gene is TRBJ2-1, the V gene TRBV5-5; maybe TRBD1 (6 bases). Germline CDR1 SGHKS, CDR2 YYEKEE (reference sequence). Trimming cost V 4 bases and J 0 bases, with 11 bases left between them. CDR3 length: 15 residues. The CDR3, as DNA: TGTGCCAGCAGCAACACAGGGCCCTCCTACAATGAGCAGTTCTTC. It encodes CASSNTGPSYNEQFF.

This chain uses TRBV7-3 with TRBJ2-2, with 11 positions matching TRBD2. The germline CDR1 and CDR2 sequences are SGHTA and FQGTGA. The CDR3 is made up of 16 amino acids. Trimming took 4 bases from V and 4 from J; bases not matched to a gene: 5. CDR3 in DNA: TGTGCCAGCAGCTCACTAGCGGGGGCCGGCACCGGGGAGCTGTTTTTT. Translating it yields CASSSLAGAGTGELFF.

This clone was detected only once. The rearrangement uses TRBV5-6 and TRBJ2-7; the D gene is possibly TRBD2 (5 bases). Germline V gene data show CDR1 as SGHDT and CDR2 as YYEEEE. V shed 4 bases and J shed 5 bases, with 13 bases lying between them. The CDR3 loop spans 13 amino acids. The DNA of the CDR3 is TGTGCCAGCAGCGTGGGAGTCCTGCACGAGCAGTACTTC. It yields the protein CASSVGVLHEQYF.

The chain combines TRBV5-3 with TRBJ1-5; D is unclear. TRBV5-3 is classed as an ORF, of uncertain function. V gave up 0 bases and J gave up 5 bases, with 15 bases separating them. This CDR3 region has 16 residues. For the CDR3, the DNA is TGTGCCAGAAGCTTGGTATCGCAAGCGTTCCATCAGCCCCAGCATTTT. Its translation is CARSLVSQAFHQPQHF.

The gene calls are TRBV6-1 and TRBJ1-1; possible D gene TRBD1, 5 bases. V gave up 6 bases and J gave up 0 bases, with 11 bases separating them. The germline CDR1 and CDR2 sequences are MNHNS and SASEGT. The CDR3 runs to 14 residues. This chain's CDR3 is CASSWTLMNTEAFF. Written as DNA, the CDR3 is TGTGCCAGCAGCTGGACACTCATGAACACTGAAGCTTTCTTT.

The rearrangement joins TRBV19 to TRBJ1-4; D perhaps matches TRBD1 (6 bases). V lost 6 bases and J lost 4, with 9 bases in between. The CDR3 has 13 residues. Germline assignment: CDR1 LNHDA and CDR2 SQIVND (reference sequence). CDR3 bases: TGTGCCAGTAGACGACAGGATAATGAAAAACTGTTTTTT. This sequence encodes CASRRQDNEKLFF.

V gene TRBV29-1 combines with J gene TRBJ2-7, with D perhaps TRBD2 (6 bases). The CDR3 is 14 amino acids. The germline gives CDR1 SQVTM, CDR2 ANQGSEA. CDR3 region: CNDGGRRHSYEQYF. CDR3 coding DNA: TGCAACGATGGAGGGCGGCGGCACTCCTACGAGCAGTACTTC.

This chain joins TRBV7-2 and TRBJ2-7; tentative D call: TRBD1 (6 bases). There are 12 residues in the CDR3. V dropped 3 bases and J dropped 6 bases, with 9 bases sitting between them. Germline V gene lookup returns CDR1 SGHTA and CDR2 FQGNSA. CDR3 sequence reads: CASSFPGAEQYF. The CDR3 bases are TGTGCCAGCAGCTTCCCAGGGGCCGAGCAGTACTTC. Full variable domain (rest looked up from reference TRBV7-2 and TRBJ2-7): GAGVSQSPSNKVTEKGKDVELRCDPISGHTALYWYRQSLGQGLEFLIYFQGNSAPDKSGLPSDRFSAERTGGSVSTLTIQRTQQEDSAVYLCASSFPGAEQYFGPGTRLTVT.

CDR3 region: CASSQNTGVGYTF. CDR3 coding DNA: TGCGCCAGCAGCCAAAATACAGGGGTCGGCTACACCTTC. The chain employs TRBV4-1 and TRBJ1-2; 7 bases agree with TRBD1. The junction had 5 bases not matched to a gene; V was cut back by 2 bases and J by 8 bases. CDR3 length: 13 residues. CDR1 is MGHRA, CDR2 YSYEKL, per germline.

The V gene is TRBV27, the J gene TRBJ1-2; TRBD1 agrees at 9 bases. CDR3 length: 15 amino acids. The J segment lost 2 bases and the V segment lost 5 bases, leaving 6 bases of the junction unmatched. Per the germline V gene, CDR1 is MNHEY and CDR2 is SMNVEV (reference sequence). CDR3 DNA sequence: TGTGCCAGCAGTCAGTTGGGGACAGGGAACTATGGCTACACCTTC. Translation: CASSQLGTGNYGYTF.